The rows below give T cell receptor beta chains drawn from one sample of a study of blood T cell repertoires in COVID-19. Method: immunoSEQ multiplex PCR; TCRdb's copy keeps in-frame clones and lacks some. The sample contains 120,000 or so clones, around 89% of which appear only once. The sample taken for sequencing was peripheral blood. The receptors were sampled from a woman aged 60 to 75 with COVID-19, enrolled during active disease. The CDR3 runs from the conserved cysteine through the conserved F or W. Fields, in order: CDR3 DNA, CDR3 protein, D gene, V gene, J gene, clone size. The D gene is left open where the match is weak. Not all rows give a size; the values are once, few, many and, for expanded clones, a class.

cdr3_nt: TGCGCCAGCAGCGGGGGACAGGGTGGTGGAAAACTGTTTTTT
cdr3_aa: CASSGGQGGGKLFF
d_call: TRBD1
v_call: TRBV5-1
j_call: TRBJ1-4
clone_size: -

cdr3_nt: TGTGCCAGCAGCTTTGAATGGGACCCCGGGAGGAGTCAGCCCCAGCATTTT
cdr3_aa: CASSFEWDPGRSQPQHF
d_call: -
v_call: TRBV7-2
j_call: TRBJ1-5
clone_size: -

cdr3_nt: TGTGCCAGCAGCCAAGAGCCGGGTGAGGTGGCTAATGGGAAACTGTTTTTT
cdr3_aa: CASSQEPGEVANGKLFF
d_call: -
v_call: TRBV4-2
j_call: TRBJ1-4
clone_size: -

cdr3_nt: TGCGCCAGCAGCCAAGATTTGGCAGGGGCGCAGAACTATGGCTACACCTTC
cdr3_aa: CASSQDLAGAQNYGYTF
d_call: -
v_call: TRBV4-3
j_call: TRBJ1-2
clone_size: -

cdr3_nt: TGCGCCAGCGGAGTCTCGGGGGTAGGAGAGACCCAGTACTTC
cdr3_aa: CASGVSGVGETQYF
d_call: -
v_call: TRBV5-1
j_call: TRBJ2-5
clone_size: -

cdr3_nt: TGTGCCAGCAGCTCCCTTACTCGAAGCTCCTACAATGAGCAGTTCTTC
cdr3_aa: CASSSLTRSSYNEQFF
d_call: -
v_call: TRBV7-3
j_call: TRBJ2-1
clone_size: -

cdr3_nt: TGTGCCAGTAGTTTCGGCAGGGGATACGAGCAGTACTTC
cdr3_aa: CASSFGRGYEQYF
d_call: -
v_call: TRBV19
j_call: TRBJ2-7
clone_size: -

cdr3_nt: TGCGCCAGCAGCTTCGGAACAGGGGGACAAGAGACCCAGTACTTC
cdr3_aa: CASSFGTGGQETQYF
d_call: TRBD1
v_call: TRBV5-1
j_call: TRBJ2-5
clone_size: -

cdr3_nt: TGTGCCAGCAGGGCCGGGACAGGGTCAGAAAAACTGTTTTTT
cdr3_aa: CASRAGTGSEKLFF
d_call: TRBD1
v_call: TRBV2
j_call: TRBJ1-4
clone_size: -

cdr3_nt: TGTGCCAGCAGGGAGAATGAAAAACTGTTTTTT
cdr3_aa: CASRENEKLFF
d_call: -
v_call: TRBV6-6
j_call: TRBJ1-4
clone_size: once